The 6 T cell receptor beta chains below all came from one sample that was sequenced in a study of blood T cells in healthy people across ages. Alongside a J-beta primer mix, a sample-barcoded 5' primer served in a second PCR lasting 7 to 11 cycles. TCRdb passed the 5' RACE reads through MiXCR, listing each CDR3 protein once. Among about 830,000 distinct CDR3 sequences listed, over 45% were seen once. The sample comprised blood. These TCRs come from a man aged 25-45 years in good health.

The J gene is TRBJ1-4, the V gene TRBV3-1; TRBD1 matches at 7 bases. The germline gives CDR1 LGHDT, CDR2 YNNKEL (reference sequence). The CDR3 is 15 residues long. The V gene end was trimmed by 6 bases and the J gene end by 2 bases; junction bases not matched to a gene: 6. The CDR3 nucleotides are TGTGCCAGCAGGGACACAGGGGCGACTAATGAAAAACTGTTTTTT. It is translated as CASRDTGATNEKLFF.

The chain employs TRBV20-1 and TRBJ2-5; 7 positions agree with TRBD2. CDR1 and CDR2 from the germline V gene are DFQATT and SNEGSKA (reference sequence). The CDR3 has 16 amino acids. The J segment lost 0 bases and the V segment lost 0 bases, leaving 7 bases of the junction unmatched. The CDR3 bases are TGCAGTGCTAGAGATTTACGGCGGGGGAACCAAGAGACCCAGTACTTC. Translating it yields CSARDLRRGNQETQYF.

V and J are TRBV19 and TRBJ1-5; D is unclear. Germline assignment: CDR1 LNHDA and CDR2 SQIVND (reference sequence). With 3 bases removed from V and 7 bases from J, the gap between germline ends came to 10 bases. The CDR3 runs 13 residues. The CDR3 DNA follows: TGTGCCAGTAGTATTGGGATCCGGCAGCCCCAGCATTTT. Translation gives CASSIGIRQPQHF.

The chain has TRBV3-1 and TRBJ1-1; D perhaps matches TRBD1 (5 bases). Germline V gene sequence: CDR1 LGHDT, CDR2 YNNKEL (reference sequence). Trimming pared 2 bases from V and 5 bases from J, leaving 9 bases between. The CDR3 loop spans 13 amino acids. DNA of the CDR3: TGTGCCAGCAGCCAACGGGACGTAACTGAAGCTTTCTTT. This gives the protein CASSQRDVTEAFF.

This clonotype came up a few times. The chain recombines TRBV7-2 with TRBJ2-5; 10 positions match TRBD1. This CDR3 has 14 amino acids. Looked up from germline, CDR1 is SGHTA and CDR2 is FQGNSA. The ends lost 4 bases at V and 7 bases at J; junction bases unmatched: 6. The DNA for the CDR3 is TGTGCCAGCAGCTCATCCGGGACAGGGGCGACCCAGTACTTC. This gives the protein CASSSSGTGATQYF.

The chain is built from TRBV4-3 and TRBJ2-5, with 7 bases identical to TRBD2. This CDR3 contains 12 residues. Trimming at V came to 0 bases and at J to 11 bases, leaving 3 bases not matched to a gene. Germline CDR1 is LGHNA and CDR2 is YSLEER. The CDR3 region is CASSQEGGKQYF. The CDR3 DNA reads as TGCGCCAGCAGCCAAGAGGGGGGGAAGCAGTACTTC.